Each of the 29 T cell receptor beta chains below was sequenced from the same sample in a study of T-cell memory formation after mild COVID-19. TCRdb fed the 5' RACE reads into MiXCR, producing one record per CDR3 protein. This sample has about 180,000 distinct CDR3 sequences, with under 20% found just once. Sequenced input: PBMCs or a T cell subset sorted from them (not recorded which). These receptors all come from a man younger than 35 who had mild COVID-19 (a few samples of this study predate the infection). Cell type and time point are not known.

This clonotype has a handful of counts. The V gene is TRBV5-1, the J gene TRBJ1-1, with a weak D call TRBD1 (5 bases). The CDR3 loop spans 14 amino acids. Germline-derived CDR1 and CDR2 are SGHRS and YFSETQ. V was cut by 5 bases and J by 2 bases, with 13 bases left in between. CDR3 sequence (DNA): TGCGCCAGCAGGAGCACGACAGCAAACACTGAAGCTTTCTTT. It is translated as CASRSTTANTEAFF.

This clonotype was detected only a few times. This chain uses TRBV20-1 with TRBJ2-7, with a tentative D call TRBD1 (6 bases). CDR3 length: 13 residues. Per the germline V gene, CDR1 is DFQATT and CDR2 is SNEGSKA (reference sequence). The V gene lost 5 bases and the J gene lost 1 base, with 12 bases spanning the gap. The CDR3 DNA reads as TGCAGTGCTGGGGGCGTCGGGTCCTACGAGCAGTACTTC. This codes for CSAGGVGSYEQYF.

This chain links TRBV5-1 with TRBJ2-2; 7 bases are a match to TRBD2. Germline values: CDR1 SGHRS, CDR2 YFSETQ. This CDR3 comprises 15 residues. V trimming: 4 bases; J trimming: 5 bases; junction bases outside the gene matches: 8. In DNA, the CDR3 is TGCGCCAGCAGCCCCGCGGTAGCGGGTACCGGGGAGCTGTTTTTT. It is translated as CASSPAVAGTGELFF. Full variable domain (missing parts from reference TRBV5-1 and TRBJ2-2): KAGVTQTPRYLIKTRGQQVTLSCSPISGHRSVSWYQQTPGQGLQFLFEYFSETQRNKGNFPGRFSGRQFSNSRSEMNVSTLELGDSALYLCASSPAVAGTGELFFGEGSRLTVL.

In its sample, this clonotype was seen a few times. V usage is TRBV9 and J usage is TRBJ2-3; TRBD2 matches 9 bases. The CDR3 has 15 amino acids. The germline gives CDR1 SGDLS, CDR2 YYNGEE. V dropped 4 bases and J dropped 6; count of bases not matched to a gene: 9. CDR3 DNA: TGTGCCAGCAGCTTTTTTAGCGGGGGAGGGGATACGCAGTATTTT. It translates to CASSFFSGGGDTQYF.

The chain is built from TRBV5-1 and TRBJ2-3; TRBD1 matches 12 bases. The V gene's germline CDR1 is SGHRS and CDR2 YFSETQ. This CDR3 contains 16 residues. Germline trimming cut 0 bases from V and 4 bases from J; bases unmatched to any gene: 3. CDR3 DNA: TGCGCCAGCAGCTTGGAAGGGACAGGGGGCGCAGATACGCAGTATTTT. This gives the protein CASSLEGTGGADTQYF. Looking up the rest from reference TRBV5-1 and TRBJ2-3 gives the full variable domain: KAGVTQTPRYLIKTRGQQVTLSCSPISGHRSVSWYQQTPGQGLQFLFEYFSETQRNKGNFPGRFSGRQFSNSRSEMNVSTLELGDSALYLCASSLEGTGGADTQYFGPGTRLTVL.

The rearrangement links TRBV6-1 to TRBJ1-1, with a weak D call TRBD1 (5 bases). The CDR3 is 13 amino acids. Trimming shortened V by 10 bases and J by 4 bases, and 16 bases separated the two germline ends. Germline CDR1 is MNHNS and CDR2 is SASEGT. CDR3 DNA: TGTGCCACCCTCGGGCCCGGGGGCACTGAAGCTTTCTTT. Its translation is CATLGPGGTEAFF.

V is TRBV5-5 and J is TRBJ1-1; perhaps TRBD1 as D (6 bases). The V gene lost 1 base and the J gene lost 5 bases, with 12 bases spanning the gap. The germline V gene has CDR1 SGHKS and CDR2 YYEKEE (reference sequence). CDR3 length: 14 amino acids. CDR3 residues: CASSLIGGSTEAFF. The CDR3 nucleotides read TGTGCCAGCAGCTTGATTGGGGGCTCTACTGAAGCTTTCTTT.

The chain is built from TRBV4-1 and TRBJ1-2, with D possibly matching TRBD1 (5 bases). Trimming removed 3 bases at V and 7 bases at J, with 15 bases between. CDR1 is MGHRA and CDR2 is YSYEKL in the germline V gene. The CDR3 is made up of 14 amino acids. CDR3 nucleotide sequence: TGCGCCAGCAGCCATGGGGCCAGGAGTGCTGGCTACACCTTC. Translating it yields CASSHGARSAGYTF.

The rearrangement links TRBV7-9 to TRBJ2-7; 12 bases align to TRBD1. Germline V lookup: CDR1 SEHNR, CDR2 FQNEAQ (reference sequence). The CDR3 sequence is 15 residues long. V gave up 3 bases and J gave up 7 bases; unmatched junction bases: 7. The CDR3 nucleotides are TGTGCCAGCAGCTTGGAGGGACAGGGGGCGGGAGAGCAGTACTTC. This encodes CASSLEGQGAGEQYF. Full variable domain (outside the CDR3, taken from reference TRBV7-9 and TRBJ2-7): DTGVSQNPRHKITKRGQNVTFRCDPISEHNRLYWYRQTLGQGPEFLTYFQNEAQLEKSRLLSDRFSAERPKGSFSTLEIQRTEQGDSAMYLCASSLEGQGAGEQYFGPGTRLTVT.

The chain employs TRBV28 and TRBJ2-4, with D perhaps TRBD1 or TRBD2 (5 bases each). V dropped 6 bases and J dropped 8 bases, with 20 bases sitting between them. Germline V gives CDR1 MDHEN, CDR2 SYDVKM. The CDR3 covers 15 residues. This CDR3 reads CASSPSGPMGDIQYF. The CDR3, as DNA: TGTGCCAGCAGCCCTTCGGGACCTATGGGGGACATTCAGTACTTC.

This clonotype was picked up many times. V is TRBV5-6 and J is TRBJ2-5; D is unresolved. CDR3 length: 14 residues. The V gene lost 7 bases and the J gene lost 4 bases, with 17 bases spanning the gap. The germline V gene has CDR1 SGHDT and CDR2 YYEEEE. CDR3 nucleotide sequence: TGTGCCAGCGCTAACCAGGACCTAAGAGAGACCCAGTACTTC. Its translation is CASANQDLRETQYF.

V usage is TRBV7-9 and J usage is TRBJ1-6; TRBD1 might be the D (5 bases). This CDR3 comprises 15 residues. The V gene lost 5 bases and the J gene lost 10 bases, with 18 bases spanning the gap. Germline V gives CDR1 SEHNR, CDR2 FQNEAQ (reference sequence). The CDR3 protein is CASSLGTAWESPLHF. The CDR3 DNA follows: TGTGCCAGCAGCCTGGGGACTGCTTGGGAATCACCCCTCCACTTT.

The V and J genes are TRBV4-1 and TRBJ1-1; D might be TRBD1 (5 bases). This CDR3 has 14 residues. Germline-derived CDR1 and CDR2 are MGHRA and YSYEKL. Trimming took 2 bases from V and 1 from J, leaving 8 bases between them. CDR3 bases: TGCGCCAGCAGCCAACCGACAGAGAACACTGAAGCTTTCTTT. Amino acid sequence: CASSQPTENTEAFF.

There are a few counts of this clonotype. J is TRBJ2-4 and V is TRBV7-2, with 8 bases fitting TRBD1. CDR1 is SGHTA and CDR2 is FQGNSA in the germline V gene. J was trimmed by 10 bases and V by 5 bases; bases with no gene match: 10. The CDR3 sequence is 14 residues long. The CDR3 loop reads CASSPEDRVGIQYF. The CDR3 DNA reads as TGTGCCAGCAGCCCCGAGGACAGGGTAGGGATTCAGTACTTC.

The V call is TRBV10-3, the J call TRBJ2-5, with no clear D. CDR3 length: 14 amino acids. V was shortened by 2 bases and J by 3 bases, with 10 bases between the two germline ends. Germline V gene data show CDR1 as ENHRY and CDR2 as SYGVKD. The chain's CDR3 is CAISERAAKETQYF. The CDR3 nucleotides are TGTGCCATCAGTGAGAGGGCGGCTAAAGAGACCCAGTACTTC.

In this sample, this clonotype turned up a few times. This rearrangement joins TRBV9 to TRBJ2-3; 9 positions agree with TRBD2. The CDR3 loop spans 16 amino acids. V shed 0 bases, J shed 4 bases, and the junction held 6 bases outside the gene matches. The germline gives CDR1 SGDLS, CDR2 YYNGEE. The CDR3 region is CASSVAWRGGPDTQYF. CDR3 sequence (DNA): TGTGCCAGCAGCGTAGCTTGGCGGGGGGGCCCAGATACGCAGTATTTT.

This clonotype was picked up one time. The J gene is TRBJ1-2, the V gene TRBV20-1, with 9 bases identical to TRBD1. This CDR3 contains 13 residues. Trimming took 5 bases from V and 7 from J; bases not matched to a gene: 8. Germline CDR1 is DFQATT and CDR2 is SNEGSKA (reference sequence). In nucleotides, the CDR3 is TGCAGTGCTTCGGGGGGACAGGGCACTGGCTACACCTTC. This gives the protein CSASGGQGTGYTF.

The chain uses TRBV6-1 and TRBJ2-3; no definite D call. The length of the CDR3 is 16 residues. Trimming stripped 3 bases from V and 6 bases from J, with 19 bases between. Germline assignment: CDR1 MNHNS and CDR2 SASEGT. CDR3 sequence reads: CASSDVNSMGSDTQYF. DNA for the CDR3: TGTGCCAGCAGTGACGTCAACTCTATGGGTTCTGATACGCAGTATTTT.

J is TRBJ2-4 and V is TRBV6-5; possibly TRBD1 or TRBD2 for D (5 bases each). The CDR3 contains 13 residues. V lost 5 bases and J lost 7, with 12 bases in between. Germline V gene data show CDR1 as MNHEY and CDR2 as SVGAGI. CDR3 coding DNA: TGTGCCAGCAGTGCCCTCAGGGAGAACATTCAGTACTTC. This codes for CASSALRENIQYF.

This CDR3 reads CASSQMATYQETQYF. In DNA form, the CDR3 reads TGTGCCAGCAGCCAAATGGCCACATACCAAGAGACCCAGTACTTC. The J gene is TRBJ2-5, the V gene TRBV7-2; D is undetermined. The V gene's germline CDR1 is SGHTA and CDR2 FQGNSA. Trimming stripped 5 bases from V and 0 bases from J, with 13 bases between. The CDR3 length is 15 residues.

There are a few counts of this clonotype. The rearrangement joins TRBV9 to TRBJ2-7; 11 bases line up with TRBD1. The CDR3 is 16 residues long. V was pared by 4 bases and J by 0 bases, with 6 bases of the junction left unmatched. The germline V gene has CDR1 SGDLS and CDR2 YYNGEE. The CDR3: CASSIGTGGNSYEQYF. DNA of the CDR3: TGTGCCAGCAGCATAGGGACAGGGGGGAACTCCTACGAGCAGTACTTC.

This clonotype was recorded a few times. The rearrangement uses TRBV5-1 and TRBJ2-1, with 8 positions matching TRBD2. Trimming removed 1 base from V and 9 bases from J; junction bases left unmatched: 6. The CDR3 totals 14 residues. From germline, CDR1 is SGHRS and CDR2 YFSETQ. The CDR3 spells CASSLTHGGGEQFF. DNA of the CDR3: TGCGCCAGCAGCTTGACCCACGGGGGGGGTGAGCAGTTCTTC.

The V gene is TRBV9, the J gene TRBJ2-5, with 8 bases matching TRBD1. J lost 0 bases, V lost 1 base, and 5 bases had no gene match. This CDR3 spans 16 amino acids. Germline V gene sequence: CDR1 SGDLS, CDR2 YYNGEE. The CDR3 reads CASSVRDRNDQETQYF. The CDR3, as DNA: TGTGCCAGCAGCGTACGGGACAGGAATGACCAAGAGACCCAGTACTTC.

The chain is built from TRBV21-1 and TRBJ1-5. TRBV21-1 is listed as a pseudogene. CDR3 length: 11 amino acids. The CDR3 bases are TGTGCCAGCAGCGAAGCTCAGCCCCAGCATTTT. Protein product: CASSEAQPQHF.

This clonotype has at least ten counts. The chain combines TRBV6-5 with TRBJ2-2, with D tentatively TRBD1 (6 bases). Germline V gives CDR1 MNHEY, CDR2 SVGAGI. Trimming removed 4 bases at V and 3 bases at J, with 9 bases between. This CDR3 spans 14 amino acids. The CDR3 DNA reads as TGTGCCAGCAGTTCGCGGACAGACACCGGGGAGCTGTTTTTT. Translated, it gives CASSSRTDTGELFF.

Only a few counts were recorded for this clonotype. The chain couples TRBV13 to TRBJ2-5; D uncertain. The CDR3 runs to 14 residues. CDR1 PRHDT and CDR2 FYEKMQ come from the germline V gene (reference sequence). V was shortened by 5 bases and J by 1 base, with 11 bases between the two germline ends. The CDR3 bases are TGTGCCAGCAGCAGAAGGACGAGCCAAGAGACCCAGTACTTC. Translated, it gives CASSRRTSQETQYF. Using reference TRBV13 and TRBJ2-5 for the parts outside the CDR3, the full variable domain is AAGVIQSPRHLIKEKRETATLKCYPIPRHDTVYWYQQGPGQDPQFLISFYEKMQSDKGSIPDRFSAQQFSDYHSELNMSSLELGDSALYFCASSRRTSQETQYFGPGTRLLVL.

This clonotype was counted between two and nine times. The chain couples TRBV7-2 to TRBJ1-1, with D hard to call. The CDR3 extends over 12 amino acids. Looked up from germline, CDR1 is SGHTA and CDR2 is FQGNSA. The germline V and J ends were trimmed by 6 bases and 3 bases, with 8 bases remaining between them. CDR3 residues: CASRLDHTEAFF. CDR3 DNA: TGTGCCAGCAGACTCGACCACACTGAAGCTTTCTTT.

The J gene is TRBJ2-3, the V gene TRBV15, with D possibly TRBD2 on 6 matching bases. The CDR3 has 13 amino acids. Germline V gives CDR1 LNHNV, CDR2 YYDKDF (reference sequence). Trimming shortened V by 0 bases and J by 7 bases, and 8 bases separated the two germline ends. CDR3 DNA: TGTGCCACCAGCAGAGATCGGGGGAATACGCAGTATTTT. This codes for CATSRDRGNTQYF.

To note about this clonotype: A read error may account for a junction end that differs from germline. The chain links TRBV12-3 or TRBV12-4 to TRBJ1-2, with D perhaps TRBD1 (5 bases). The CDR3 runs 12 residues. Here the CDR3 reads CASSLAGARSHF. The CDR3 DNA reads as TGTGCCAGCAGTTTGGCTGGGGCCCGTTCCCACTTC.